The 9 T cell receptor beta chains presented below share a single source sample, sequenced in a study of blood T cells in healthy people across ages. Primed by a sample-barcoded 5' primer and a J-beta primer mix, a second PCR proceeded for roughly 7 to 11 cycles. TCRdb ran MiXCR on the 5' RACE reads and lists one entry per CDR3 protein. The sample holds hundreds of thousands of distinct CDR3 sequences, around 50% seen once. The sequencing sample was made of blood. These receptors originate from a man aged 80 or over in good health.

The V and J genes are TRBV29-1 and TRBJ2-1; possibly TRBD1 for D (5 bases). The CDR3 runs to 14 residues. Germline lookup yields CDR1 SQVTM and CDR2 ANQGSEA. The V end was cut by 4 bases, the J end by 9 bases, with 19 bases between. The CDR3 reads CSVAAGLWAAEQFF. CDR3 nucleotides: TGCAGCGTTGCAGCAGGGCTATGGGCTGCTGAGCAGTTCTTC.

The V gene is TRBV20-1, the J gene TRBJ2-1; no clear D. V lost 3 bases to trimming and J lost 4 bases, with 13 bases between them. CDR1 is DFQATT and CDR2 is SNEGSKA in the germline V gene (reference sequence). The CDR3 is made up of 14 amino acids. The CDR3 nucleotides read TGCAGTGCTAGTGACGCAACGTATTACAATGAGCAGTTCTTC. It is translated as CSASDATYYNEQFF.

The CDR3, as DNA: TGTGCCAGCAGTGCCCGGGTCGGGGCCCAGAACTATGGCTACACCTTC. As protein: CASSARVGAQNYGYTF. The chain couples TRBV2 to TRBJ1-2; D may be TRBD1 (5 bases). CDR1 is SNHLY, CDR2 FYNNEI, per germline. V lost 4 bases and J lost 2, with 17 bases in between. The CDR3 runs to 16 residues.

V and J are TRBV15 and TRBJ1-2; no definite D call. CDR1 LNHNV and CDR2 YYDKDF come from the germline V gene (reference sequence). The CDR3 has 14 amino acids. V was trimmed by 5 bases and J by 5 bases, leaving 15 bases between them. CDR3 DNA sequence: TGTGCCACCAGCCCCACTGGATGGGAGTATGGCTACACCTTC. Translation: CATSPTGWEYGYTF.

V and J are TRBV28 and TRBJ2-5; 8 positions agree with TRBD1. The DNA end is more similar to TRBJ2-7, so the J call may be wrong. CDR1 MDHEN and CDR2 SYDVKM come from the germline V gene. CDR3 size: 15 residues. For the CDR3, the DNA is TGTGCCAGCAGTTTAACAGGGGGGAACTTCTACGAGCAGTACTTC. Its protein is CASSLTGGNFYEQYF.

V gene TRBV15 combines with J gene TRBJ2-5; D remains unclear. The CDR3 is 14 residues long. Germline values: CDR1 LNHNV, CDR2 YYDKDF (reference sequence). The ends were cut back, 1 base at V and 3 bases at J, with 9 bases in the middle. The CDR3 protein is CATSRGGTEETQYF. DNA for the CDR3: TGTGCCACCAGCAGAGGTGGAACGGAAGAGACCCAGTACTTC.

This chain connects TRBV7-9 to TRBJ2-5; 13 bases map to TRBD2. Per germline, CDR1 SEHNR and CDR2 FQNEAQ (reference sequence). The CDR3 contains 17 residues. V lost 3 bases, J lost 2 bases, and 6 bases stayed unmatched. CDR3 nucleotide sequence: TGTGCCAGCAGCTTGGCCTCGGGACTAGCGGGACAAGAGACCCAGTACTTC. It specifies CASSLASGLAGQETQYF. The full variable domain, in which reference TRBV7-9 and TRBJ2-5 provide the parts outside the CDR3, is DTGVSQNPRHKITKRGQNVTFRCDPISEHNRLYWYRQTLGQGPEFLTYFQNEAQLEKSRLLSDRFSAERPKGSFSTLEIQRTEQGDSAMYLCASSLASGLAGQETQYFGPGTRLLVL.

This clonotype was counted a few times. The V call is TRBV7-9, the J call TRBJ2-6; 10 bases line up with TRBD1. This CDR3 region has 18 residues. V dropped 4 bases and J dropped 2; count of bases not matched to a gene: 8. Germline assignment: CDR1 SEHNR and CDR2 FQNEAQ (reference sequence). CDR3: CASSSRDRGLPGANVLTF. CDR3 DNA: TGTGCCAGCAGCTCTAGGGACAGGGGACTCCCTGGGGCCAACGTCCTGACTTTC.

The V call is TRBV3-1, the J call TRBJ2-7, with 7 positions matching TRBD2. V lost 0 bases and J lost 7; bases outside the gene matches: 9. The CDR3 runs 15 residues. Germline V gives CDR1 LGHDT, CDR2 YNNKEL (reference sequence). The CDR3 coding sequence is TGTGCCAGCAGCCAAGATCGACTAGCCCTTGATGAGCAGTACTTC. Its translation: CASSQDRLALDEQYF.